This paragraph reports one T cell receptor beta chain. The antigen remains unidentified. This entry belongs to a study of CD4 T cells in relation to SARS-CoV-2 and coronaviruses. Background on the study: PBMCs were cultured with antigen for roughly nine days before TCR beta sequencing.

Before the COVID-19 pandemic, during about 2011-2019, CD4+ T cells were taken from unexposed donors. Isolation of CD4+ T cells took place after roughly nine days in culture. Study observations and caveats: No donor gave both pre-pandemic and post-infection samples.

TCRdb keeps only in-frame clones here, not all; method: immunoSEQ multiplex PCR. The sample contains under 20,000 clones, 60% to 75% of which appear only once. The CDR3 totals 15 residues. V lost 7 bases and J 2 bases, leaving 16 bases between the germline ends. The germline V gene has CDR1 MDHEN and CDR2 SYDVKM. The origin of this receptor is a human donor in good health. This sequence joins TRBV28 and TRBJ2-3; D is possibly TRBD1 (5 bases). The specimen sequenced was CD4+ T cells from PBMCs, cultured in vitro. Written as DNA, the CDR3 is TGTGCCAGCACCTCGGTAGGGGCCCCCACAGATACGCAGTATTTT. Its protein product is CASTSVGAPTDTQYF.